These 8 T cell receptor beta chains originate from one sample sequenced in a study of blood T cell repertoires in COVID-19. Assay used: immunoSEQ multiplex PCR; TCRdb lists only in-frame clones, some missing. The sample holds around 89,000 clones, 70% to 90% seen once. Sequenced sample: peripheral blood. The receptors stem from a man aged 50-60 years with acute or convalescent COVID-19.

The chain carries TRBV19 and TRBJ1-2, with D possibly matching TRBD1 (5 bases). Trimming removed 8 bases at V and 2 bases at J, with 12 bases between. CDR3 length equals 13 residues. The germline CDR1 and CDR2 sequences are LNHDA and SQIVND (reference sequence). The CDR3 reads CASGDGGNYGYTF. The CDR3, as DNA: TGTGCCAGTGGGGACGGGGGAAACTATGGCTACACCTTC.

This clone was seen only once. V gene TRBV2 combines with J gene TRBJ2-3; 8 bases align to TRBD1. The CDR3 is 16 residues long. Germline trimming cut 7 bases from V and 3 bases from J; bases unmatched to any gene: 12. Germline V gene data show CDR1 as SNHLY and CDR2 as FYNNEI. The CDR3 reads CASKTTGVGETDTQYF. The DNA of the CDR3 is TGTGCCAGCAAGACGACAGGGGTGGGGGAAACAGATACGCAGTATTTT.

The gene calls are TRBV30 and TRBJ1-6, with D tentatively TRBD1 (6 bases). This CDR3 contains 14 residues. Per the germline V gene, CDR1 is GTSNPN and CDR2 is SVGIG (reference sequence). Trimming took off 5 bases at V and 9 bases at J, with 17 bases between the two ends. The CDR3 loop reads CAWVSNRESSPLHF. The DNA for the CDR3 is TGTGCCTGGGTTAGTAACAGGGAAAGTTCACCCCTCCACTTT.

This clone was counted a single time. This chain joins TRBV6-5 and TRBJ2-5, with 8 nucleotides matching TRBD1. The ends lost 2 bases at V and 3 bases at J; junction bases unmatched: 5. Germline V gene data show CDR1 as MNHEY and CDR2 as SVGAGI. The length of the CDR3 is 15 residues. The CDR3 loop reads CASSYGQGEKETQYF. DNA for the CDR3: TGTGCCAGCAGTTACGGACAGGGTGAAAAAGAGACCCAGTACTTC.

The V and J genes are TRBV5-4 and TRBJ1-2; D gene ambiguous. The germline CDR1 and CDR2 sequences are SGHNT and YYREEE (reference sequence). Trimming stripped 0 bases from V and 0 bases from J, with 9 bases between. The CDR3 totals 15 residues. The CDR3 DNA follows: TGTGCCAGCAGCTTGGGGCAGGCTGCTAACTATGGCTACACCTTC. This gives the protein CASSLGQAANYGYTF.

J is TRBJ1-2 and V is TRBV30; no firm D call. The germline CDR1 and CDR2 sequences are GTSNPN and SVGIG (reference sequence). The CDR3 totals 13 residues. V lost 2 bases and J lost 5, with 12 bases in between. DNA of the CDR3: TGTGCCTGGAGTCGTACCGCAGGTTATGGCTACACCTTC. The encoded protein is CAWSRTAGYGYTF.

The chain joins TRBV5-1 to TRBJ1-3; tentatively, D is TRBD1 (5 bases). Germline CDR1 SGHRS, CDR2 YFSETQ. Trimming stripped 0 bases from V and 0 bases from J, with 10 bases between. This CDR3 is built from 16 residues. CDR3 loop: CASSLEGASSGNTIYF. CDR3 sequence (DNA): TGCGCCAGCAGCTTGGAAGGGGCGAGCTCTGGAAACACCATATATTTT. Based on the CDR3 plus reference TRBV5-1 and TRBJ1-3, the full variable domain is KAGVTQTPRYLIKTRGQQVTLSCSPISGHRSVSWYQQTPGQGLQFLFEYFSETQRNKGNFPGRFSGRQFSNSRSEMNVSTLELGDSALYLCASSLEGASSGNTIYFGEGSWLTVV.

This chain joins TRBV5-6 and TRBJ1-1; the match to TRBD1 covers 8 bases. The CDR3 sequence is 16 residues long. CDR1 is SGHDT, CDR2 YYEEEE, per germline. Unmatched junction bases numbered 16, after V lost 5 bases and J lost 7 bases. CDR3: CASSDRTGSFRGEAFF. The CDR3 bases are TGTGCCAGCAGTGATAGGACAGGGTCTTTCCGGGGTGAAGCTTTCTTT.